This entry features one TCR beta chain sequence. These data are taken from a study of T cell responses to AZD1222 COVID-19 vaccine. J gave up 2 bases and V 4 bases, and 14 bases lay outside the gene matches. CDR3 length: 18 amino acids. Germline V gives CDR1 MNHEY, CDR2 SMNVEV (reference sequence). Clones were sequenced by immunoSEQ multiplex PCR, and TCRdb holds only the in-frame ones, with some missing. The data show some 180,000 clones, roughly 92% seen once. This receptor was obtained from an adult in good health. The sample consisted of peripheral blood, taken on day 0 of AZD1222 vaccination. The chain employs TRBV27 and TRBJ1-2; 9 bases align to TRBD1. The CDR3 here is CASSSRIRDRAFNYGYTF. CDR3 in DNA: TGTGCCAGCAGTTCGCGGATCCGGGACAGGGCTTTCAACTATGGCTACACCTTC.